The 16 T cell receptor beta chains reported below all come from one sample, sequenced in a study of T-cell reconstitution after alpha-beta-depleted transplantation in children. Preparation of the TCRbeta library used unique molecular identifiers. TCRdb re-called the PCR reads with MiXCR, one entry per CDR3 protein. The data contain almost 250,000 distinct CDR3 sequences, about 26% of them singletons. This sample comprised PBMCs, obtained before TCRalphabeta/CD19-depleted stem cell transplant. These receptors were collected from a girl aged 2 to 9 with Fanconi anemia, due to receive a stem cell transplant.

The chain recombines TRBV7-3 with TRBJ2-1; weak D call: TRBD2 (5 bases). The CDR3 is made up of 14 amino acids. CDR1 is SGHTA, CDR2 FQGTGA, per germline. V lost 2 bases, J lost 4 bases, and 9 bases lay in between. In nucleotides, the CDR3 is TGTGCCAGCAGCTTATCTGGGAGTTACAATGAGCAGTTCTTC. Translation: CASSLSGSYNEQFF.

In its sample, this clonotype was seen many times. This chain connects TRBV20-1 to TRBJ2-1; D uncertain. Germline CDR1 is DFQATT and CDR2 is SNEGSKA (reference sequence). The CDR3 has 16 amino acids. Between the trimmed V and J ends, which lost 3 bases and 4 bases, there was a span of 19 bases. CDR3 in amino acids: CSARGSRLERYNEQFF. The CDR3 region has the DNA TGCAGTGCTAGGGGGTCTCGGCTAGAAAGATACAATGAGCAGTTCTTC.

The chain employs TRBV29-1 and TRBJ2-1; tentative D call: TRBD2 (5 bases). V lost 3 bases and J lost 1, with 16 bases in between. The CDR3 consists of 16 residues. Per the germline V gene, CDR1 is SQVTM and CDR2 is ANQGSEA. For the CDR3, the DNA is TGCAGCGTTGAGGGCTCCCTTGGCGGGTCCTACAATGAGCAGTTCTTC. It specifies CSVEGSLGGSYNEQFF.

The J gene is TRBJ1-5, the V gene TRBV2; 8 positions match TRBD1. Germline CDR1 SNHLY, CDR2 FYNNEI. The CDR3 runs 17 residues. Trimming cost V 6 bases and J 1 base; bases outside gene matches: 11. The CDR3 here is CASRATTGALSNQPQHF. CDR3 nucleotides: TGTGCCAGCAGAGCGACGACAGGGGCACTAAGCAATCAGCCCCAGCATTTT.

V is TRBV11-2 and J is TRBJ2-1; tentative D call: TRBD2 (5 bases). CDR1 is SGHAT, CDR2 FQNNGV, per germline. The CDR3 extends over 13 amino acids. The V gene lost 0 bases and the J gene lost 8 bases, with 8 bases spanning the gap. The chain's CDR3 is CASSLDGGYEQFF. CDR3 DNA sequence: TGTGCCAGCAGCTTAGACGGCGGGTATGAGCAGTTCTTC. The full variable domain, its missing parts supplied by reference TRBV11-2 and TRBJ2-1, is EAGVAQSPRYKIIEKRQSVAFWCNPISGHATLYWYQQILGQGPKLLIQFQNNGVVDDSQLPKDRFSAERLKGVDSTLKIQPAKLEDSAVYLCASSLDGGYEQFFGPGTRLTVL.

This clonotype was found many times. This chain uses TRBV11-2 with TRBJ2-5, with no clear D. The CDR3 length is 15 residues. Trimming took off 1 base at V and 3 bases at J, with 12 bases between the two ends. Germline V gene data show CDR1 as SGHAT and CDR2 as FQNNGV. This CDR3 reads CASSLVFATKETQYF. CDR3 bases: TGTGCCAGCAGCTTAGTATTCGCGACGAAAGAGACCCAGTACTTC. Supplemented by reference TRBV11-2 and TRBJ2-5, the full variable domain reads EAGVAQSPRYKIIEKRQSVAFWCNPISGHATLYWYQQILGQGPKLLIQFQNNGVVDDSQLPKDRFSAERLKGVDSTLKIQPAKLEDSAVYLCASSLVFATKETQYFGPGTRLLVL.

This clonotype was counted many times. The genes are TRBV20-1 and TRBJ2-7, with TRBD1 identical over 9 bases. Germline V gene lookup returns CDR1 DFQATT and CDR2 SNEGSKA (reference sequence). Unmatched junction bases numbered 8, after V lost 4 bases and J lost 4 bases. The CDR3 consists of 14 residues. This CDR3 is CSATPGQGWYEQYF. The CDR3 bases are TGCAGTGCTACACCGGGACAGGGATGGTACGAGCAGTACTTC.

The V and J genes are TRBV20-1 and TRBJ2-5; D call uncertain. V shed 7 bases and J shed 0 bases, with 18 bases lying between them. Germline V lookup: CDR1 DFQATT, CDR2 SNEGSKA (reference sequence). The CDR3 is 15 amino acids. In nucleotides, the CDR3 is TGCAGTGGTAGGGCTCCGGGCTACGACCAAGAGACCCAGTACTTC. Translation gives CSGRAPGYDQETQYF.

Many counts were recorded for this clonotype. The chain couples TRBV6-2 or TRBV6-3 to TRBJ2-1; possibly TRBD1 or TRBD2 for D (6 bases each). V gave up 2 bases and J gave up 6 bases, with 11 bases separating them. The CDR3 is 14 amino acids. In germline, CDR1 is MNHEY, CDR2 SVGEGT. The CDR3 bases are TGTGCCAGCAGTTACGGGGGGCCCGGCAATGAGCAGTTCTTC. Its translation is CASSYGGPGNEQFF.

This clonotype was found many times. This sequence joins TRBV29-1 and TRBJ1-2; the D gene is possibly TRBD1 (6 bases). Per the germline V gene, CDR1 is SQVTM and CDR2 is ANQGSEA. CDR3 length: 13 amino acids. Trimming pared 3 bases from V and 6 bases from J, leaving 14 bases between. CDR3 nucleotide sequence: TGCAGCGTTGAGGCAGGGGAAGCGGATGGCTACACCTTC. It specifies CSVEAGEADGYTF.

At least ten counts were recorded for this clonotype. This sequence joins TRBV29-1 and TRBJ2-7; D call uncertain. CDR3 length equals 12 residues. Trimming removed 4 bases at V and 2 bases at J, with 9 bases between. In germline, CDR1 is SQVTM, CDR2 ANQGSEA. CDR3 sequence reads: CSVVKGPYEQYF. In DNA form, the CDR3 reads TGCAGCGTTGTTAAAGGACCCTACGAGCAGTACTTC.

The table lists this clonotype with a few counts. Here the CDR3 DNA reads TGTGCCAGCAGCCAAGAACGCCACGACTCAAACATTCAGTACTTC. Protein: CASSQERHDSNIQYF. The rearrangement uses TRBV4-2 and TRBJ2-4; no firm D call. The CDR3 runs to 15 residues. Deletions cut 0 bases from V and 6 bases from J, with 12 bases between. Germline-derived CDR1 and CDR2 are LGHNA and YNFKEQ.

The gene calls are TRBV29-1 and TRBJ1-1; 7 bases are a match to TRBD1. The V segment lost 4 bases and the J segment 6 bases; nucleotides outside the gene matches: 11. CDR1 is SQVTM and CDR2 is ANQGSEA in the germline V gene. The CDR3 covers 14 residues. The CDR3 spells CSVVLTGSSSEAFF. The CDR3 coding sequence is TGCAGCGTTGTGTTGACAGGGAGCAGCTCTGAAGCTTTCTTT.

This chain uses TRBV28 with TRBJ2-6, with D unclear. Trimming left V 3 bases short and J 0 bases short, with 9 bases between. CDR1 is MDHEN and CDR2 is SYDVKM in the germline V gene. This CDR3 is built from 16 residues. CDR3 residues: CASSLGFPSGANVLTF. The CDR3 DNA follows: TGTGCCAGCAGTTTGGGGTTCCCCTCTGGGGCCAACGTCCTGACTTTC.

This clonotype was found a few times. The chain is built from TRBV6-6 and TRBJ2-3; D ambiguous. This CDR3 comprises 13 residues. Trimming cost V 3 bases and J 5 bases, with 9 bases left between them. CDR1 and CDR2 from the germline V gene are MNHNY and SVGAGI (reference sequence). DNA of the CDR3: TGTGCCAGCAGTTATGGAATTCGAGATACGCAGTATTTT. Translating it yields CASSYGIRDTQYF.

This clonotype was seen at least ten times. The rearrangement uses TRBV7-6 and TRBJ2-7, with D tentatively TRBD1 (5 bases). Germline V CDR1 and CDR2: SGHVS, FNYEAQ. The CDR3 contains 13 residues. V lost 0 bases and J 3 bases, leaving 6 bases between the germline ends. CDR3 loop: CASSLATDYEQYF. CDR3 in DNA: TGTGCCAGCAGCTTAGCGACAGACTACGAGCAGTACTTC.